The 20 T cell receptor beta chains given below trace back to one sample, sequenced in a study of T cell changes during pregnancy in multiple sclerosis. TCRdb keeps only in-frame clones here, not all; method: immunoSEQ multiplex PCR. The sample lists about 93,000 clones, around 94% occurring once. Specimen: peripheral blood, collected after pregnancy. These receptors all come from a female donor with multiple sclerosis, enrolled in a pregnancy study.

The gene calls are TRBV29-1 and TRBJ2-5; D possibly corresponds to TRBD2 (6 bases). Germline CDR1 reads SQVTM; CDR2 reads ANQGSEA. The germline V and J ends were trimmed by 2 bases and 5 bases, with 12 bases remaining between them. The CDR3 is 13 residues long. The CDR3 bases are TGCAGCGTTGAAACCGGGGGTTTGGAGACCCAGTACTTC. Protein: CSVETGGLETQYF.

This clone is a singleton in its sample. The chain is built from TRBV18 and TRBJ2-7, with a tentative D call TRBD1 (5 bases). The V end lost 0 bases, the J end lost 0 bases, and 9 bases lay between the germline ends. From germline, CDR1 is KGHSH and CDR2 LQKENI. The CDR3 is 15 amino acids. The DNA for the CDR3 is TGTGCCAGCTCACCACCCCAGGGAAGCTCCTACGAGCAGTACTTC. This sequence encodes CASSPPQGSSYEQYF.

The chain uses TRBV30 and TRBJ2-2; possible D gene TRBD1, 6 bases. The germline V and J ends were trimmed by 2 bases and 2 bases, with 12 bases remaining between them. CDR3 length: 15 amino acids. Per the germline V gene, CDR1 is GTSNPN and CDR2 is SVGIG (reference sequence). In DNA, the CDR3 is TGTGCCTGGAGTTGGGCAGGGGATAACACCGGGGAGCTGTTTTTT. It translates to CAWSWAGDNTGELFF.

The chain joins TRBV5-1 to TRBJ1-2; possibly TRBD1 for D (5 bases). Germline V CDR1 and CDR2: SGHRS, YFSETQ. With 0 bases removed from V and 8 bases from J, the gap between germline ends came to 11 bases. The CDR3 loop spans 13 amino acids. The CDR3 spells CASSLVGAEGYTF. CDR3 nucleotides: TGCGCCAGCAGCTTGGTAGGGGCGGAAGGCTACACCTTC.

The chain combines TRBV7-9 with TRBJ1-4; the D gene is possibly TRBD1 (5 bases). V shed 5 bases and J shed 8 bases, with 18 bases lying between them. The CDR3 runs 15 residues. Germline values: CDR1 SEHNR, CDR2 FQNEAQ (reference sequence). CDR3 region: CASSPRGGVYEKLFF. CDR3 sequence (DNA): TGTGCCAGCAGCCCCCGAGGAGGGGTGTACGAAAAACTGTTTTTT.

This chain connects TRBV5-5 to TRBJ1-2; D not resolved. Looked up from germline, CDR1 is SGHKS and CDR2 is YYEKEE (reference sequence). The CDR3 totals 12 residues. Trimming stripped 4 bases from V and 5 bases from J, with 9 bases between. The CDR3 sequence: CASSQARYGYTF. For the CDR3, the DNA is TGTGCCAGCAGCCAAGCGCGGTATGGCTACACCTTC.

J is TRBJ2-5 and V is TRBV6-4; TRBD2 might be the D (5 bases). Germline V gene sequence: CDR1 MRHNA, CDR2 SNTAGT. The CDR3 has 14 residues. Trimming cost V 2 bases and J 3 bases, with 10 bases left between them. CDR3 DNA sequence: TGTGCCAGCAGTGACGGGCTAGCCGAAGAGACCCAGTACTTC. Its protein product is CASSDGLAEETQYF.

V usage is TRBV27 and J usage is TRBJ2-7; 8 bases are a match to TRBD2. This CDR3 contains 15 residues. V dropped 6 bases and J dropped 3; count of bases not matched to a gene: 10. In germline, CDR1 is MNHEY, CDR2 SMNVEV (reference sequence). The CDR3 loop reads CASSRGWTSSYEQYF. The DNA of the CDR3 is TGTGCCAGCAGCCGAGGGTGGACTAGCAGCTACGAGCAGTACTTC.

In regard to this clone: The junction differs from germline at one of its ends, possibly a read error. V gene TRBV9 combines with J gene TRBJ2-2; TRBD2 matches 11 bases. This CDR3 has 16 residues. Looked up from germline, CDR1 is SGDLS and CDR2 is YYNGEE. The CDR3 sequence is CASNVAGGTNTGELFF. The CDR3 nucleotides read TGTGCCAGCAACGTAGCGGGAGGGACGAACACCGGGGAGCTGTTTTTT.

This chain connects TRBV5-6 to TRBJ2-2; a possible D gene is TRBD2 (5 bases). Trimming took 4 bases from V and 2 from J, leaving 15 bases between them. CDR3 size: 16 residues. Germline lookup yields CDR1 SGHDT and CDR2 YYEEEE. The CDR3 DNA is TGTGCCAGCAGCCTGCTGAGGGCAACTAACACCGGGGAGCTGTTTTTT. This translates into CASSLLRATNTGELFF.

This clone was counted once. The CDR3 nucleotides read TGTGCCAGCAGTTCCCCAACTAGCTCCGGGGCCAACGTCCTGACTTTC. It encodes CASSSPTSSGANVLTF. This sequence joins TRBV6-5 and TRBJ2-6; D perhaps matches TRBD2 (6 bases). CDR1 and CDR2 from the germline V gene are MNHEY and SVGAGI. Between the trimmed V and J ends, which lost 4 bases and 4 bases, there was a span of 14 bases. The CDR3 covers 16 residues.

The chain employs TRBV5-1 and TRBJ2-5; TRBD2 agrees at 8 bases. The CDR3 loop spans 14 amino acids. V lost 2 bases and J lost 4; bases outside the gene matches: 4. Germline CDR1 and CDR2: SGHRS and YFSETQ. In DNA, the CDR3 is TGCGCCAGCAGCTTAGCGGGGGCGGGAGAGACCCAGTACTTC. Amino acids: CASSLAGAGETQYF.

Written as DNA, the CDR3 is TGTGCCTGGAACCCGGGTGGAGGGCTGGACTATGGCTACACCTTC. It yields the protein CAWNPGGGLDYGYTF. This sequence joins TRBV30 and TRBJ1-2; no clear D gene. This CDR3 is 15 amino acids long. Trimming shortened V by 4 bases and J by 3 bases, and 18 bases separated the two germline ends. Germline CDR1 is GTSNPN and CDR2 is SVGIG (reference sequence).

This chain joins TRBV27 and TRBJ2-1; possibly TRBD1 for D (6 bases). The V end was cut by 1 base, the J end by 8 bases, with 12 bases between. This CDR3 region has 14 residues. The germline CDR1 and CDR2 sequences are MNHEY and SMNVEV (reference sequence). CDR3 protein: CASSLLYRVDEQFF. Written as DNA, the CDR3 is TGTGCCAGCAGTTTATTGTACAGGGTTGATGAGCAGTTCTTC.

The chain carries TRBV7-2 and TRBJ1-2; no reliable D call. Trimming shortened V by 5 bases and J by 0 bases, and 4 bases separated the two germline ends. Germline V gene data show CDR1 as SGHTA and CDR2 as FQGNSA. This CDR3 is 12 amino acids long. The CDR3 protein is CASSPTNYGYTF. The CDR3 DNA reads TGTGCCAGCAGCCCAACTAACTATGGCTACACCTTC.

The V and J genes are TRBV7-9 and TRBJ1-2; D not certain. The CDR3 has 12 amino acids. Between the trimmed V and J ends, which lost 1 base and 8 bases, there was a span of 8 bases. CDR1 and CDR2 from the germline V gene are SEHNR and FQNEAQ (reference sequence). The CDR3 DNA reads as TGTGCCAGCAGCTTAGAGCCGGGAGGCTACACCTTC. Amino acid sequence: CASSLEPGGYTF.

CDR3 in DNA: TGTGCCAGTAGACTAGCGGGACAAGCCTCCTCCTACGAGCAGTACTTC. Translated: CASRLAGQASSYEQYF. This chain uses TRBV5-4 with TRBJ2-7; TRBD2 agrees at 11 bases. Germline loops: CDR1 SGHNT, CDR2 YYREEE (reference sequence). The ends lost 8 bases at V and 0 bases at J; junction bases unmatched: 10. This CDR3 contains 16 residues.

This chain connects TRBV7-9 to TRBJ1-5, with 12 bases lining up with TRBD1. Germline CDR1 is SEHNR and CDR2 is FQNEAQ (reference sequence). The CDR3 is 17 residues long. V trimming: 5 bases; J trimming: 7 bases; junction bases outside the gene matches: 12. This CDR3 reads CASSEQTGQGAEQPQHF. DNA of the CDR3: TGTGCCAGCAGCGAACAGACGGGACAGGGGGCTGAGCAGCCCCAGCATTTT.

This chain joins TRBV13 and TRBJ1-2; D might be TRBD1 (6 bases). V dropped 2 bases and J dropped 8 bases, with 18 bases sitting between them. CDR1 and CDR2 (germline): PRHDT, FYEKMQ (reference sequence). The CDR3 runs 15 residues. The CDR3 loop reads CASSLLGETGRGYTF. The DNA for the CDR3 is TGTGCCAGCAGCTTATTGGGAGAAACAGGGCGCGGCTACACCTTC.

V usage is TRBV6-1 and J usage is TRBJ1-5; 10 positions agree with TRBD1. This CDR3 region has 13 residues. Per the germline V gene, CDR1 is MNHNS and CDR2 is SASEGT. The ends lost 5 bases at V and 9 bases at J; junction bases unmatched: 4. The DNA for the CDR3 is TGTGCCAGCAGTCCGGACAGGGGGGGGCCCCAGCATTTT. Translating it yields CASSPDRGGPQHF.